This TCR beta chain was obtained from a study of T cells in Graves' hyperthyroidism and ophthalmopathy. This clonotype has ten or more counts. Germline loops: CDR1 MGHDK, CDR2 SYGVNS. Between the trimmed V and J ends, which lost 3 bases and 0 bases, there was a span of 9 bases. This CDR3 is built from 14 residues. Researchers took RNA transcripts and amplified the TCR beta CDR3 regions from them. Initially, a first-round RT-PCR of the TCR CDR3 employed the HTBI primer set. TCRdb analysed the multiplex PCR reads with MiXCR anew, one entry per CDR3 protein. The sample carries about 300,000 distinct CDR3 sequences, less than 30% recorded once.

The specimen was blood. The V and J genes are TRBV25-1 and TRBJ2-7, with TRBD1 as a possible D gene (5 bases). This clonotype originated in a man between 40 and 49 years old with Graves' hyperthyroidism that later progressed to Graves' ophthalmopathy. The DNA of the CDR3 is TGTGCCAGCAGTGACCGCAGGGCCTCCTACGAGCAGTACTTC. Amino acid sequence: CASSDRRASYEQYF.